There are a few counts of the clone carrying this T cell receptor (beta chain). Its matching antigen is unknown. TCR beta CDR3 regions were amplified from RNA. The HTBI set primed first-round TCR CDR3 RT-PCR. TCRdb reprocessed the multiplex PCR reads with MiXCR, giving one entry per CDR3 protein. The table records some 510,000 distinct CDR3 sequences, 40% to 55% of them present only once. Patients aged 18 to 65 had newly diagnosed hyperthyroidism that had lasted under 2 months. Clinicians diagnosed patients from clinical symptoms, serum thyroxine and TRAb, thyroid ultrasound and orbital computed tomography. This CDR3 has 13 amino acids. The ends lost 7 bases at V and 6 bases at J; junction bases unmatched: 5. The data belong to a study of T cells in Graves' hyperthyroidism and ophthalmopathy. Study outcomes and limitations: Appearing also in blood were most of the thyroid clonotypes expanded above 0.001.

This clonotype originated in a woman in her late teens or twenties with Graves' hyperthyroidism. The rearrangement uses TRBV12-3 or TRBV12-4 and TRBJ1-2, with 10 bases that match TRBD1. The sample taken for sequencing was peripheral blood or thyroid tissue (not recorded which). CDR3: CASIPGTGDGYTF. The CDR3 DNA follows: TGTGCCAGCATCCCCGGGACAGGGGATGGCTACACCTTC.